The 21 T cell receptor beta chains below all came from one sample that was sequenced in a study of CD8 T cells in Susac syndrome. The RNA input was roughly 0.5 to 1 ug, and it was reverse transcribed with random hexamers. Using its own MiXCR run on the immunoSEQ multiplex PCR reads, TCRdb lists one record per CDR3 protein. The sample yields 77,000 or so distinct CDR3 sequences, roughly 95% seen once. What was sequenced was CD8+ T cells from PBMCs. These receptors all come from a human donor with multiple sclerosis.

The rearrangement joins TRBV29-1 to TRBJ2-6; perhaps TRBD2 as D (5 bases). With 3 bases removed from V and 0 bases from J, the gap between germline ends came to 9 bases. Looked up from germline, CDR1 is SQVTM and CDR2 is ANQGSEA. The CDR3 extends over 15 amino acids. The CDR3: CSVDGGSSGANVLTF. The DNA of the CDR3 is TGCAGCGTTGACGGTGGGAGCTCTGGGGCCAACGTCCTGACTTTC.

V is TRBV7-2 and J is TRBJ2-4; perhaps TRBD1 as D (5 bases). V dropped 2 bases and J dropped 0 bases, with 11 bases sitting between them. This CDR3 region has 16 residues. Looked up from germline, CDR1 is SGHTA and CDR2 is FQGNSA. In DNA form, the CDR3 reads TGTGCCAGCAGCTTACACAGGTACATAGCCAAAAACATTCAGTACTTC. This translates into CASSLHRYIAKNIQYF.

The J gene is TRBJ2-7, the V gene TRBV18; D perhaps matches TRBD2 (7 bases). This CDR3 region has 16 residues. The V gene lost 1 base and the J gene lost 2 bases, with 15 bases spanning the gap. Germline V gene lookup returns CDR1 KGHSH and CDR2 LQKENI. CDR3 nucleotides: TGTGCCAGCTCACCACTAGGGGGGGAGGCCCCCTACGAGCAGTACTTC. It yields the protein CASSPLGGEAPYEQYF.

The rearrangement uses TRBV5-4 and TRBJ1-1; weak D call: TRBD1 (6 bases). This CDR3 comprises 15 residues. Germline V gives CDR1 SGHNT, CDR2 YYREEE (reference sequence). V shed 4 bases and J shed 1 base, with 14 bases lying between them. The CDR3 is CASSRTGQRNTEAFF. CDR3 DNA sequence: TGTGCCAGCAGCAGGACCGGACAGAGGAACACTGAAGCTTTCTTT.

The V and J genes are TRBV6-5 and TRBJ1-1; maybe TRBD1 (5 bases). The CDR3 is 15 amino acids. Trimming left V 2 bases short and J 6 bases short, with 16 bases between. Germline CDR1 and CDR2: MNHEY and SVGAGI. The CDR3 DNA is TGTGCCAGCAGTTACCGGCCCGGGGGAGGCGCTGAAGCTTTCTTT. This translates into CASSYRPGGGAEAFF.

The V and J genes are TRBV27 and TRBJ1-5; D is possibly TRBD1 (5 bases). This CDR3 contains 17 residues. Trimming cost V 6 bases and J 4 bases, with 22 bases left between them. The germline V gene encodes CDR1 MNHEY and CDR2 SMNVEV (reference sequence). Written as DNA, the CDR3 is TGTGCCAGCAGCCACACTCCATCCGGGACGGGGAATCAGCCCCAGCATTTT. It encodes CASSHTPSGTGNQPQHF.

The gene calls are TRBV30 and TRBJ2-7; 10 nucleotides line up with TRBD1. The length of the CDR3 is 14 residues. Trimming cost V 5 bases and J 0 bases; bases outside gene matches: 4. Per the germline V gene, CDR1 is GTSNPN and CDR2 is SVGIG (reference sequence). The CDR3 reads CAWLDRGNSYEQYF. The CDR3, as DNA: TGTGCCTGGCTGGACAGGGGGAACTCCTACGAGCAGTACTTC.

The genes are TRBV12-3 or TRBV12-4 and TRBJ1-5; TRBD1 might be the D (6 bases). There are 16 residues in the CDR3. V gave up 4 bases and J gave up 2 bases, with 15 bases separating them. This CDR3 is CASSSQGRAGNQPQHF. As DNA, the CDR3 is TGTGCCAGCAGTTCACAGGGTAGAGCTGGCAATCAGCCCCAGCATTTT.

The CDR3 loop is CASGPPGLAQETQYF. The CDR3 bases are TGTGCTAGTGGTCCTCCGGGACTAGCGCAAGAGACCCAGTACTTC. The chain employs TRBV12-5 and TRBJ2-5; 10 bases map to TRBD2. This CDR3 contains 15 residues. Losses at the gene ends were 5 bases for V and 2 bases for J; bases not matched to a gene: 5. CDR1 is LGHNT and CDR2 is FRNRAP in the germline V gene.

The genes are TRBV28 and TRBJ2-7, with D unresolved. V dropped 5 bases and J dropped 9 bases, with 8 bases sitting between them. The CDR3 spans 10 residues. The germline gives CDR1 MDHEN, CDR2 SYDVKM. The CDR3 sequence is CASSDLLQYF. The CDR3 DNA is TGTGCCAGCAGTGACCTCTTGCAGTACTTC.

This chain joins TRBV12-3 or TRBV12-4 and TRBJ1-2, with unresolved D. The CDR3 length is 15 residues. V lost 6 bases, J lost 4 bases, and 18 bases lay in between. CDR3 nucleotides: TGTGCCAGCAGCAGCCCGACCGCTCAAGGCTATGGCTACACCTTC. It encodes CASSSPTAQGYGYTF.

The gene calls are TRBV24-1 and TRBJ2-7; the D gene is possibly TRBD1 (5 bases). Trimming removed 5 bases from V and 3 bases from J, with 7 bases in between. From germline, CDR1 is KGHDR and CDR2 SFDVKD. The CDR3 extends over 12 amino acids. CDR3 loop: CATSVDIYEQYF. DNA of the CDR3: TGTGCCACCAGTGTGGACATCTACGAGCAGTACTTC.

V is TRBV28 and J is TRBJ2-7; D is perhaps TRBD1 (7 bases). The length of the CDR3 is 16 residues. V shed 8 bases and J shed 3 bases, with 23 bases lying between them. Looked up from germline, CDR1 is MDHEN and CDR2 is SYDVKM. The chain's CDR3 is CASGYYPAGQNYEQYF. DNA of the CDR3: TGTGCCAGCGGGTATTACCCGGCGGGACAGAACTACGAGCAGTACTTC.

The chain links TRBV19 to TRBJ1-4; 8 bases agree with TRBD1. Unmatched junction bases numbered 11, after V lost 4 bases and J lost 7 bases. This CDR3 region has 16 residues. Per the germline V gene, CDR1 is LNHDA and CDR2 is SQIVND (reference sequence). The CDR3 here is CASSNRPTGGSEKLFF. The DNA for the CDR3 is TGTGCCAGTAGTAACCGACCCACAGGGGGATCTGAAAAACTGTTTTTT. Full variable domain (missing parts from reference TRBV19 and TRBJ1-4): DGGITQSPKYLFRKEGQNVTLSCEQNLNHDAMYWYRQDPGQGLRLIYYSQIVNDFQKGDIAEGYSVSREKKESFPLTVTSAQKNPTAFYLCASSNRPTGGSEKLFFGSGTQLSVL.

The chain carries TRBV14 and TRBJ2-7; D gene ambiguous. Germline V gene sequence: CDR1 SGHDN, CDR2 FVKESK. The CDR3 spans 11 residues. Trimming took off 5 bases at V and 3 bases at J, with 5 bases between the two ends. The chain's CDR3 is CASSTHYEQYF. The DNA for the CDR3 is TGTGCCAGCAGCACGCACTACGAGCAGTACTTC.

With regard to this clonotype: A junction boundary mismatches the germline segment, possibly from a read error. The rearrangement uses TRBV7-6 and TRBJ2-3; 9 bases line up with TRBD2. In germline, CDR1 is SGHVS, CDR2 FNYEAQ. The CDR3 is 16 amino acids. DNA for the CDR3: TGTGCCAGCAGCTTATGGGTAGCGGGGGACACAAATACGCAGTATTTT. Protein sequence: CASSLWVAGDTNTQYF.

The CDR3 sequence: CASSRDLNSPLHF. CDR3 DNA sequence: TGTGCCAGCAGCCGGGACCTTAATTCACCCCTCCACTTT. The rearrangement joins TRBV7-9 to TRBJ1-6; D is perhaps TRBD1 (5 bases). Trimming removed 5 bases at V and 6 bases at J, with 8 bases between. The V gene's germline CDR1 is SEHNR and CDR2 FQNEAQ (reference sequence). CDR3 length equals 13 residues. The full variable domain, rest sourced from reference TRBV7-9 and TRBJ1-6, is DTGVSQNPRHKITKRGQNVTFRCDPISEHNRLYWYRQTLGQGPEFLTYFQNEAQLEKSRLLSDRFSAERPKGSFSTLEIQRTEQGDSAMYLCASSRDLNSPLHFGNGTRLTVT.

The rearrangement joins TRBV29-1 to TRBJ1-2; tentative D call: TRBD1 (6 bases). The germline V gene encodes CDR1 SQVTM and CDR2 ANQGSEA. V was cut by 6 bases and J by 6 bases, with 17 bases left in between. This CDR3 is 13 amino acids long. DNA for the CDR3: TGCAGCGTCCAAGGTGGCGCAGGGGATGGCTACACCTTC. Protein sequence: CSVQGGAGDGYTF.

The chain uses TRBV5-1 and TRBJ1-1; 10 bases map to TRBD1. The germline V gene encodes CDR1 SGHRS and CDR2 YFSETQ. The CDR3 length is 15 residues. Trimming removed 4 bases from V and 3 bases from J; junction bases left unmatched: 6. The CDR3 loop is CASSGRTGGDTEAFF. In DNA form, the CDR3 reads TGCGCCAGCAGCGGAAGGACAGGGGGTGACACTGAAGCTTTCTTT.

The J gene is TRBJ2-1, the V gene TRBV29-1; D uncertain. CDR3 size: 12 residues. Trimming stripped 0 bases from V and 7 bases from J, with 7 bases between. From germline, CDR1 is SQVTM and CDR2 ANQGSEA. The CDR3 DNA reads TGCAGCGTTGAAGATATCGGGAATGAGCAGTTCTTC. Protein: CSVEDIGNEQFF.

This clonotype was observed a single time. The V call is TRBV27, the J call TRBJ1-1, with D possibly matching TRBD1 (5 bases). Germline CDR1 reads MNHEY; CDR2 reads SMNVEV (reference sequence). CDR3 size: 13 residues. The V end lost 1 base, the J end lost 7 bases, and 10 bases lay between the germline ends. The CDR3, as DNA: TGTGCCAGCAGTTTATGGGGCAGCCGTGAAGCTTTCTTT. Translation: CASSLWGSREAFF.